Each of the 6 T cell receptor beta chains below was sequenced from the same sample in a study of graft-versus-host responses after intestinal transplantation. Lymphocytes from graft epithelium and lamina propria were isolated. Sequencing used immunoSEQ multiplex PCR; TCRdb keeps in-frame clones, though not all of them. The table has about 63,000 clones, approximately 91% seen once. The input for sequencing was ileum tissue, taken approximately 370 days after transplant. These receptors were taken from a human patient who received an intestinal transplant, so some T cells may come from the graft donor.

This clone was seen only a few times. The chain couples TRBV6-5 to TRBJ2-7; the D is unclear. This CDR3 region has 15 residues. CDR1 and CDR2 (germline): MNHEY, SVGAGI. Trimming removed 5 bases at V and 4 bases at J, with 18 bases between. The CDR3 nucleotides are TGTGCCAGCAGTCTGACCGGGTCCACCGTATACGAGCAGTACTTC. Translated, it gives CASSLTGSTVYEQYF.

V gene TRBV4-1 combines with J gene TRBJ2-2; 8 nucleotides align to TRBD2. Looked up from germline, CDR1 is MGHRA and CDR2 is YSYEKL. The junction had 17 bases not matched to a gene; V was cut back by 7 bases and J by 1 base. This CDR3 has 19 amino acids. The CDR3 protein is CASTPASGGSGVNTGELFF. The CDR3 DNA reads TGCGCCAGCACCCCGGCATCCGGAGGTAGCGGGGTGAACACCGGGGAGCTGTTTTTT.

The CDR3 DNA sequence: TGTGCCAGCAGCTTAAGACCGGGGCCTACCTACGAGCAGTACTTC. This codes for CASSLRPGPTYEQYF. The chain recombines TRBV7-3 with TRBJ2-7; D tentatively fits TRBD1 or TRBD2 (5 bases each). Germline CDR1 and CDR2: SGHTA and FQGTGA. Trimming pared 1 base from V and 2 bases from J, leaving 12 bases between. This CDR3 spans 15 amino acids.

The chain has TRBV9 and TRBJ2-3; D is possibly TRBD2 (6 bases). The V gene's germline CDR1 is SGDLS and CDR2 YYNGEE. V gave up 0 bases and J gave up 2 bases, with 16 bases separating them. The CDR3 is 17 residues long. CDR3 residues: CASSVGVGGAPTDTQYF. The CDR3 DNA reads as TGTGCCAGCAGCGTAGGAGTGGGCGGGGCCCCCACAGATACGCAGTATTTT.

The V gene is TRBV5-1, the J gene TRBJ1-6, with 10 bases aligning to TRBD1. Germline V gene sequence: CDR1 SGHRS, CDR2 YFSETQ. J gave up 10 bases and V 0 bases, and 4 bases lay outside the gene matches. The CDR3 loop spans 15 amino acids. CDR3 residues: CASSLADRGQSPLHF. CDR3 bases: TGCGCCAGCAGCTTGGCCGACAGGGGGCAGTCACCCCTCCACTTT.

The chain employs TRBV4-1 and TRBJ2-5, with D perhaps TRBD1 (6 bases). With the DNA end fitting TRBJ2-7 better, the J assignment may be wrong. Per germline, CDR1 MGHRA and CDR2 YSYEKL. The CDR3 has 14 residues. As DNA, the CDR3 is TGCGCCAGCAGCGGGGACATTTCTTCCTACGAGCAGTACTTC. Amino acid sequence: CASSGDISSYEQYF.